The 5 T cell receptor beta chains reported below all come from one sample, sequenced in a study of cytomegalovirus exposure and HLA in healthy donors. The repertoire was sequenced with immunoSEQ multiplex PCR; TCRdb's copy has only in-frame clones and lacks some. The sample lists about 200,000 clones; roughly three quarters were seen once. Sequenced material: PBMCs. These TCRs come from a woman between 25 and 40 years old in good health and CMV-seronegative.

V is TRBV2 and J is TRBJ1-2; D not certain. The CDR3 contains 16 residues. V was pared by 3 bases and J by 0 bases, with 14 bases between. Germline lookup yields CDR1 SNHLY and CDR2 FYNNEI. The CDR3 here is CASSDRWQGSNYGYTF. CDR3 bases: TGTGCCAGCAGTGACAGGTGGCAAGGTTCTAACTATGGCTACACCTTC.

This sequence joins TRBV4-1 and TRBJ2-1; D is ambiguous. The germline V and J ends were trimmed by 1 base and 1 base, with 11 bases remaining between them. Germline-derived CDR1 and CDR2 are MGHRA and YSYEKL. The CDR3 has 16 residues. CDR3 sequence (DNA): TGCGCCAGCAGCCAAGTTAATCTAGTATCCTACAATGAGCAGTTCTTC. Translation gives CASSQVNLVSYNEQFF.

The chain recombines TRBV12-5 with TRBJ2-1, with 7 bases lining up with TRBD2. Losses at the gene ends were 2 bases for V and 4 bases for J; bases not matched to a gene: 11. CDR3 length equals 17 residues. Germline V gives CDR1 LGHNT, CDR2 FRNRAP. The CDR3 spells CASGLPHVAGVYNEQFF. For the CDR3, the DNA is TGTGCTAGTGGTTTGCCACATGTGGCGGGAGTATACAATGAGCAGTTCTTC. Full variable domain (missing parts from reference TRBV12-5 and TRBJ2-1): DARVTQTPRHKVTEMGQEVTMRCQPILGHNTVFWYRQTMMQGLELLAYFRNRAPLDDSGMPKDRFSAEMPDATLATLKIQPSEPRDSAVYFCASGLPHVAGVYNEQFFGPGTRLTVL.

This sequence joins TRBV9 and TRBJ2-1, with 8 bases aligning to TRBD2. The CDR3 covers 21 residues. Unmatched junction bases numbered 19, after V lost 0 bases and J lost 2 bases. Germline V gene lookup returns CDR1 SGDLS and CDR2 YYNGEE. DNA for the CDR3: TGTGCCAGCAGCGTAGTTGGGTCCGGACTAGCTAACACCCGGGCCTACAATGAGCAGTTCTTC. Protein: CASSVVGSGLANTRAYNEQFF. The full variable domain, completed using reference TRBV9 and TRBJ2-1, is DSGVTQTPKHLITATGQRVTLRCSPRSGDLSVYWYQQSLDQGLQFLIQYYNGEERAKGNILERFSAQQFPDLHSELNLSSLELGDSALYFCASSVVGSGLANTRAYNEQFFGPGTRLTVL.

The DNA for the CDR3 is TGTGCCACCAGCAGAGATCGGCCTAGCGGGGGTTACGAGCAGTACTTC. This gives the protein CATSRDRPSGGYEQYF. The rearrangement links TRBV15 to TRBJ2-7, with 10 positions matching TRBD2. Germline assignment: CDR1 LNHNV and CDR2 YYDKDF (reference sequence). Losses at the gene ends were 0 bases for V and 4 bases for J; bases not matched to a gene: 6. The CDR3 spans 16 residues.